This T cell receptor (beta chain) was recorded in a study of shared clonotypes between healthy human individuals. Study details: CD4 naive cells filled three plates per donor, CD4 memory three, CD8 naive two and CD8 memory one. Overall study results and limits: Sharing across several donors was seen in roughly 5.2% of naive CD4 clonotypes.

With regard to this clone: Its specificity is not known.

Genomic DNA of each subset was evenly split across several immunoSEQ plates. TCRdb's table, derived via immunoSEQ multiplex PCR, lists solely in-frame clones and lacks some. This table has fewer than 1.8 million clones, 97% to 99% appearing once. This TCR was recovered from a man younger than 45 in good health. Sequencing used naive CD4+ T cells sorted from blood. As for subset: CD45RA+ positively selected.

Here the CDR3 DNA reads TGTGCCAGCAGTTTACAGGGGGTTATTGGTGAGCAGTTCTTC. This sequence encodes CASSLQGVIGEQFF. V is TRBV27 and J is TRBJ2-1; 7 nucleotides agree with TRBD1. The germline gives CDR1 MNHEY, CDR2 SMNVEV (reference sequence). There are 14 residues in the CDR3. The ends lost 2 bases at V and 9 bases at J; junction bases unmatched: 7.